The present entry profiles one TCR beta chain with its context. Its antigen has not been determined. The record has no base qualities; no much larger clone is one base away. The data were obtained in a study of human T cells and chemical hapten exposure (dated by TCRdb to about 2021). Broadly, across the study: The libraries were sequenced as a pool, and the TCR yield per sample differed mostly because of small variations in library volumes within the pool. Peripheral blood TCR repertoire changes were tracked in vivo in alopecia patients during primary and secondary sensitization to the hapten diphenylcyclopropenone (DPC). What the study reported, not specific to this receptor: After repeated subsampling, changes were observed in the strength of the expansion versus patch-test correlation and in the threshold at which the correlation became significant. The number of TCRs above 1 in 1000 frequency did not change with DPC sensitization; there was no evidence of global repertoire structure alterations.

CDR1 SGHRS and CDR2 YFSETQ were looked up in the germline V gene. There are 14 amino acids in the CDR3, from cysteine to phenylalanine inclusive. Here the CDR3 DNA is all that survives: 42 bases in frame from base 1. Trimming removed 2 bases from V and 4 bases from J; the gene matches leave 3 bases unexplained. Library preparation attached unique molecular identifiers to individual cDNA molecules for quantitative, reproducible TCR counting. For every blood RNA sample, sequencing covered both the TCR alpha and TCR beta chains. Concerning the study's data processing: Samples had a median of about 90,000 TCRs, with a range from roughly 23,224 to 700,000. V, J and CDR3 annotation of the TCR reads was carried out using the Decombinator software suite. Every sample was subsampled to the same number of TCRs (28,000) for the PS versus PT1 abundance plots. Expanded TCRs were defined as absent before sensitization and observed at least eight times at the 2-week time point. The public sequencing data were trimmed at Q25 with fastp and processed into clonotypes with MiXCR by TCRdb, which kept only in-frame beta chains. Rows with a matching CDR3 protein are joined into one entry that keeps the most common DNA and genes. The V and J calls here are based on TCRdb, not the publication. Within this sample are fewer than 150,000 distinct CDR3 sequences, with 8.5% of them counted one time only. The ten largest account for more than 1.3% of the sample.

Unfractionated whole blood was collected in Tempus Blood RNA tubes, and total RNA was extracted from that blood. A handful of healthy volunteers were used as TCR sequencing controls and were bled at day 0, 2 weeks and 6 weeks. Sequenced input: whole blood. The source is a human donor in good health. Some clones in this sample may be carry-over from other donors' samples. Donor details come from another sample of the same person, matched by shared clones. The V and J genes are TRBV5-1 and TRBJ2-7; TRBD1 lines up with 10 middle nucleotides. Here the CDR3 is given as CASSFEGQGYEQYF. The DNA reads as follows: TGCGCCAGCAGCTTCGAGGGACAGGGGTACGAGCAGTACTTC.